This T cell receptor beta chain is from a study of CD8+ T cells in alopecia areata. Sample treatment: oral pan-JAK inhibitor, 5-10 mg twice daily. cDNA serving as the sequencing template came from extracted, reverse transcribed RNA. Clones were read by immunoSEQ multiplex PCR, and TCRdb kept only the in-frame ones, dropping some. The sample has 150,000 to 250,000 clones, more than 55% seen once; the top ten hold around 3%. This CDR3 contains 15 residues. Germline V gene data show CDR1 as SNHLY and CDR2 as FYNNEI. Trimming shortened V by 6 bases and J by 6 bases, and 18 bases separated the two germline ends.

The V gene is TRBV2, the J gene TRBJ2-1; D not certain. Here the sequenced sample was CD4+ T cells sorted from blood, taken at week 4, from a patient treated with tofacitinib. The receptor was isolated from a human donor with alopecia areata. CDR3 loop: CASSDDFSTVNEQFF. Written as DNA, the CDR3 is TGTGCCAGCAGCGACGACTTCTCGACGGTCAATGAGCAGTTCTTC.